Each of the 9 T cell receptor beta chains below was sequenced from the same sample in a study of response to subunit inactivated influenza vaccine. TCRdb analysed the RT-PCR reads with MiXCR anew, one entry per CDR3 protein. The table has about 480,000 distinct CDR3 sequences, roughly 23% seen once; the top ten hold under 2.5%. Source: CD4+ T cells sorted from PBMCs, taken 4 to 6 days after vaccination. The receptors come from a man in his fifties who received an inactivated influenza vaccine.

This chain connects TRBV6-5 to TRBJ2-4; D may match TRBD1 or TRBD2 (7 bases each). This CDR3 spans 13 amino acids. Germline V gene data show CDR1 as MNHEY and CDR2 as SVGAGI. V gave up 2 bases and J gave up 9 bases, with 11 bases separating them. CDR3 DNA sequence: TGTGCCAGCAGTTACGCCAGGGGGGGCATTCAGTACTTC. The encoded protein is CASSYARGGIQYF.

The chain combines TRBV5-1 with TRBJ1-5, with D maybe TRBD1 (5 bases). Germline V lookup: CDR1 SGHRS, CDR2 YFSETQ. The germline V and J ends were trimmed by 4 bases and 1 base, with 15 bases remaining between them. The CDR3 is made up of 16 amino acids. The CDR3 nucleotides are TGCGCCAGCAGCCTGGGGGGACTCGGCAGCAATCAGCCCCAGCATTTT. Protein product: CASSLGGLGSNQPQHF.

The J gene is TRBJ1-6, the V gene TRBV20-1, with D hard to call. Deletions cut 4 bases from V and 7 bases from J, with 11 bases between. The CDR3 is 13 amino acids. CDR1 is DFQATT and CDR2 is SNEGSKA in the germline V gene (reference sequence). This chain's CDR3 is CSANTALNSPLHF. The CDR3 nucleotides are TGCAGTGCTAATACAGCGTTGAATTCACCCCTCCACTTT.

The DNA for the CDR3 is TGTGCCAGCAGCTTTCCAGGGGAGTCCGACACCGGGGAGCTGTTTTTT. Amino acids: CASSFPGESDTGELFF. The rearrangement links TRBV7-8 to TRBJ2-2; D may be TRBD1 (6 bases). Germline CDR1 reads SGHVS; CDR2 reads FQNEAQ. Trimming left V 3 bases short and J 3 bases short, with 14 bases between. The CDR3 sequence is 16 residues long.

The chain links TRBV15 to TRBJ2-5, with D tentatively TRBD2 (5 bases). The CDR3 runs 15 residues. Germline lookup yields CDR1 LNHNV and CDR2 YYDKDF (reference sequence). The germline V and J ends were trimmed by 2 bases and 5 bases, with 15 bases remaining between them. In nucleotides, the CDR3 is TGTGCCACCAGCAGAACCCCCGGGGAATGGGAGACCCAGTACTTC. It codes for CATSRTPGEWETQYF.

This clonotype was observed many times. This rearrangement joins TRBV20-1 to TRBJ2-5; TRBD2 matches 8 bases. The germline gives CDR1 DFQATT, CDR2 SNEGSKA (reference sequence). The J segment lost 5 bases and the V segment lost 6 bases, leaving 8 bases of the junction unmatched. The CDR3 consists of 13 residues. CDR3 protein: CSAPRGGRETQYF. CDR3 sequence (DNA): TGCAGTGCCCCCCGGGGGGGCCGGGAGACCCAGTACTTC.

The chain employs TRBV20-1 and TRBJ2-2; 11 bases fit TRBD1. From germline, CDR1 is DFQATT and CDR2 SNEGSKA (reference sequence). Unmatched junction bases numbered 6, after V lost 3 bases and J lost 9 bases. This CDR3 has 14 residues. In nucleotides, the CDR3 is TGCAGTGCTAGTGGGACAGGGGGAGGAAGGGAGCTGTTTTTT. This gives the protein CSASGTGGGRELFF.

The sample holds a few counts of this clonotype. In nucleotides, the CDR3 is TGTGCCACCAGTGATTATACTCGGACTAGCGATGAGCAGTTCTTC. It codes for CATSDYTRTSDEQFF. V is TRBV24-1 and J is TRBJ2-1; 9 nucleotides match TRBD2. In germline, CDR1 is KGHDR, CDR2 SFDVKD. The junction had 6 bases not matched to a gene; V was cut back by 2 bases and J by 8 bases. CDR3 length: 15 residues.

This clonotype was seen only a few times. This sequence joins TRBV7-8 and TRBJ2-1, with 11 bases that match TRBD2. J gave up 0 bases and V 0 bases, and 10 bases lay outside the gene matches. This CDR3 has 20 amino acids. CDR1 SGHVS and CDR2 FQNEAQ come from the germline V gene. CDR3 coding DNA: TGTGCCAGCAGCTTAGCGCGCCTAGCGGGAGGTACCAGCTCCTACAATGAGCAGTTCTTC. This encodes CASSLARLAGGTSSYNEQFF. Based on the CDR3 plus reference TRBV7-8 and TRBJ2-1, the full variable domain is GAGVSQSPRYKVAKRGQDVALRCDPISGHVSLFWYQQALGQGPEFLTYFQNEAQLDKSGLPSDRFFAERPEGSVSTLKIQRTQQEDSAVYLCASSLARLAGGTSSYNEQFFGPGTRLTVL.